Below, one T cell receptor beta chain is given with its context. These data belong to a study of blood T cells in healthy people across ages. It was with a sample-barcoded 5' primer and a J-beta primer mix that a second PCR of about 6 to 12 cycles was run. MiXCR, applied by TCRdb to the 5' RACE reads, yields one record per CDR3 protein. The top ten clones hold about 19% of a sample with fewer than 1 million distinct CDR3 sequences, 40% to 50% of them seen once. There are 21 residues in the CDR3. V was clipped by 1 base and J by 0 bases, with 25 bases between them. The germline gives CDR1 SGHDN, CDR2 FVKESK.

This receptor was taken from a man aged 60 to 69 in good health. The V and J genes are TRBV14 and TRBJ2-1; either TRBD1 or TRBD2 may fit D (5 bases each). Sequencing used blood. The CDR3 nucleotides read TGTGCCAGCAGCCAAGCTGGTCGGGGCGTGTCGTACGCCCTCTCCTACAATGAGCAGTTCTTC. This encodes CASSQAGRGVSYALSYNEQFF.